A selection of T cell receptor beta chains follows, all from one sample in a study of CD8+CD57+ T cells in acquired aplastic anemia. One entry per CDR3 protein, called by TCRdb with MiXCR from the reads. The sample includes roughly 64,000 distinct CDR3 sequences, about 50% of them seen just once. The sample was sorted CD4+, CD8+, or CD8+CD57+ T cells (not recorded which) from PBMCs. The receptors derive from a human donor in good health, serving as a control. The CDR3 runs from the conserved cysteine through the conserved F or W. The order of the fields is V gene, clone size, D gene, J gene, CDR3 DNA, CDR3 protein. A D gene is named only where the DNA matches it firmly. Clone size is not always given. Where it is, it says once, few, many or a class for expanded clones.

>TRBV19|many|-|TRBJ2-1
TGTGCCAGTACCCCTCGGCCGAGAACCGACAATGAGCAGTTCTTC
CASTPRPRTDNEQFF
>TRBV15|-|-|TRBJ1-1
TGTGCCACCAGCAGAGAAAAGGGTGCGAACACTGAAGCTTTCTTT
CATSREKGANTEAFF
>TRBV13|-|-|TRBJ1-5
TGTGCCAGCAGCTTAGATGAAAGAAGGGGCAATCAGCCCCAGCAGTTT
CASSLDERRGNQPQQF
>TRBV15|-|TRBD1|TRBJ1-4
TGTGCCACCAGCAGCCTCGGGACAGGGAAAGAAAAACTGTTTTTT
CATSSLGTGKEKLFF
>TRBV5-1|-|TRBD2|TRBJ2-3
TGCGCCAGCAGACAACTAGCGGGAGGTAGTGTGGCAGATACGCAGTATTTT
CASRQLAGGSVADTQYF
>TRBV19|once|-|TRBJ1-2
TGTGCCAGTAGTATAGGGGCTCAGGATACCTATGGCTACACCTTC
CASSIGAQDTYGYTF
>TRBV24-1|few|TRBD2|TRBJ2-5
TGTGCCACTGCGGGAGTCGGCGGGGAGACCCAGTACTTC
CATAGVGGETQYF
>TRBV15|few|TRBD2|TRBJ2-1
TGTGCCACCAGCAGACGGACTAGCAATGAGCAGTTCTTC
CATSRRTSNEQFF
>TRBV18|-|-|TRBJ1-5
TGTGCCAGCTCACGGAGGGAGGATCAGTCCCAGCATTTT
CASSRREDQSQHF
>TRBV24-1|-|-|TRBJ2-5
TGTGCCACCTCCTTTGAGGGAGAGACCCAGTACTTC
CATSFEGETQYF
>TRBV11-2|many|TRBD2|TRBJ2-1
TGTGCCAGCCTAGGGGGTAGCGGGACTGAGCAGTTCTTC
CASLGGSGTEQFF
>TRBV29-1|-|-|TRBJ1-2
TGCAGCGGGTACATTGGAAACACCTTC
CSGYIGNTF
>TRBV7-9|once|-|TRBJ1-2
TGTGCCAGCAATGACAGAACCTATGGCTACACCTTC
CASNDRTYGYTF
>TRBV19|-|-|TRBJ2-5
TGTGCCAGTAGTATACCGGGGGCAGGAGAGACCCAGTACTTC
CASSIPGAGETQYF
>TRBV19|medium-sized|-|TRBJ1-1
TGTGCCAGTAGTCAACGACGGACCCAAGGAACTGAAGCTTTCTTT
CASSQRRTQGTEAFF
>TRBV12-3/TRBV12-4|-|TRBD2|TRBJ2-1
TGTGCCAGCAGTTTAGAAGCGGGGAGTTACAATGAGCAGTTCTTC
CASSLEAGSYNEQFF
>TRBV15|-|TRBD1|TRBJ1-2
TGTGCCACCAGCCTCGGACAGGACTATGGCTACACCTTC
CATSLGQDYGYTF
>TRBV10-3|-|-|TRBJ2-1
TGTGCCGTAAGGGAGGCCAACAATGAGCGGTTCTTC
CAVREANNERFF
>TRBV24-1|-|-|TRBJ1-2
TGTGCCACCAGTGATCCAGGGTACTATGGCTACACCTTC
CATSDPGYYGYTF
>TRBV20-1|many|TRBD1|TRBJ2-7
TGCAGTGCTAGACCCGGGACAGGGGGCGGCTACGAGCAGTACTTC
CSARPGTGGGYEQYF
>TRBV19|-|-|TRBJ2-1
TGTGCCAGTGGTAAAGTGGCGGACAATGAGCAGTTCTTT
CASGKVADNEQFF
>TRBV29-1|once|-|TRBJ2-5
TGCAGCGTCGTGGGACCAGAGGTGGAGACCCAGTACTTC
CSVVGPEVETQYF
>TRBV2|few|-|TRBJ2-5
TGTGCCAGCAGGTGGACCGAGGGAGAGACCCAGTACTTC
CASRWTEGETQYF
>TRBV19|-|-|TRBJ2-7
TGTGCCAGTAGTATCTTGGCCACCGCCGTCTACGAGCAGTACTTC
CASSILATAVYEQYF
>TRBV24-1|-|-|TRBJ2-2
TGTGCCACCAGTGGGCTTGGTGGACGCGGGGAGCTGTTTTTT
CATSGLGGRGELFF
>TRBV28|many|-|TRBJ2-3
TGTGCCAGCAGTGAGTCCCGGGAGACGCAGTATTTT
CASSESRETQYF
>TRBV2|few|TRBD1|TRBJ1-2
TGTGCCAGCAGCGCCCAGATGGGACAGTTCTATGGCTACACCTTC
CASSAQMGQFYGYTF
>TRBV15|-|TRBD1|TRBJ2-7
TGTGCCACCAGCGGGACAGGGGGCTCCTACGAGCAGTACTTC
CATSGTGGSYEQYF
>TRBV7-9|-|-|TRBJ2-6
TGTGCCAATGGAGGAGGGGCCAACGTCCTGACTTTC
CANGGGANVLTF
>TRBV5-5|once|-|TRBJ1-5
TGTGCCAGCAGCTTGCACGGCCTTAGCAATCAGCCCCAGCATTTT
CASSLHGLSNQPQHF
>TRBV12-3/TRBV12-4|many|TRBD1|TRBJ1-2
TGTGCCAGCAGTTTAAATTCTTGGACAGGTGATGGCTACACCTTC
CASSLNSWTGDGYTF
>TRBV10-2|once|-|TRBJ2-7
TGCGCCAGCACTGCGGGTGTGGAGCAGTACTTC
CASTAGVEQYF
>TRBV19|-|-|TRBJ1-2
TGTGCCAGTAGAAGGGACTATGGCTACACCTTC
CASRRDYGYTF
>TRBV20-1|-|-|TRBJ2-1
TGCAGTGCCCAGGCTGGCGATGAGCAGTTCTTC
CSAQAGDEQFF
>TRBV5-6|many|TRBD2|TRBJ2-1
TGTGCCAGCAGCCTTAGCGGGTATTACAATGAGCAGTTCTTC
CASSLSGYYNEQFF
>TRBV28|many|TRBD1|TRBJ1-5
TGTGCCAGCAGCTCAGGGGGCGTCAATCAGCCCCAGCATTTT
CASSSGGVNQPQHF
>TRBV13|-|TRBD1|TRBJ2-1
TGTGCCAGCAGGACTACCGGGACAGGGCGCAATGAGCAGTTCTTC
CASRTTGTGRNEQFF
>TRBV19|-|TRBD1|TRBJ1-1
TGTGCCAGTAGTTCGGGACAGGGGGCGACTGAAGCTTTCTTT
CASSSGQGATEAFF
>TRBV11-2|few|-|TRBJ2-2
TGTGCCAGCAGCTTCAACCCGCACGTATACACCGGGGAGCTGTTTTTT
CASSFNPHVYTGELFF
>TRBV10-3|-|TRBD1|TRBJ2-7
TGTGCCATCAGTGATAGGGGACAGGGGTACGAGCAGTACTTC
CAISDRGQGYEQYF
>TRBV5-1|-|TRBD2|TRBJ2-7
TGCGCCAGCAGTCAGTTCTTAGCGGGAGGGAGCTCCTACGAGCAGTACTTC
CASSQFLAGGSSYEQYF
>TRBV27|many|-|TRBJ1-3
TGTGCCAGCAGTTCCAGAAGTGGAAACACCATATATTTT
CASSSRSGNTIYF
>TRBV5-4|-|TRBD1|TRBJ2-7
TGTGCCAGCAGCTCTCAGGGACAGGGAGCCTACGAGCAGTACTTC
CASSSQGQGAYEQYF
>TRBV2|-|-|TRBJ1-1
TGTGCCAGCCTCCCGGGACCCCGCTCGCCCACTGAAGCTTTCTTT
CASLPGPRSPTEAFF
>TRBV6-2/TRBV6-3|few|-|TRBJ1-6
TGTGCCAGCAGTTACCCTTCGGGGAATTCACCCCTCCACTTT
CASSYPSGNSPLHF
>TRBV10-3|few|-|TRBJ1-2
TGTGCCATCAGTGAGAGACAGGAGAACTATGGCTACACCTTC
CAISERQENYGYTF
>TRBV10-3|-|TRBD1|TRBJ1-2
TGTGCCATCACCCGGGACAGGGGACGGGGTGGCTACACCTTC
CAITRDRGRGGYTF
>TRBV24-1|-|-|TRBJ2-3
TGTGCCACCAGTGAAGGGGGGGGTAGCACAGATACGCCGTATTTT
CATSEGGGSTDTPYF
>TRBV5-1|many|-|TRBJ2-6
TGCGCCAGCAGCTTGGCCGGGTCTGGGGCCAACGTCCTGACTTTC
CASSLAGSGANVLTF
>TRBV5-1|-|-|TRBJ1-1
TGCGCCAGCAGCAGCATACAGGGAATGAACACTGAAGCTTTCTTT
CASSSIQGMNTEAFF
>TRBV25-1|-|TRBD2|TRBJ2-3
TGTGCCAGTCGGACTAGCGGAGGTGTAGATACGCAGTATTTT
CASRTSGGVDTQYF
>TRBV20-1|many|TRBD2|TRBJ2-7
TGCAGTGCTAGTCACCTAGCGGCGTCCTACGAGCAGTACTTC
CSASHLAASYEQYF
>TRBV11-1|-|-|TRBJ2-7
TGTGCCAGCAGCTACCCTAGCTCCTACGAGCAGTACTTC
CASSYPSSYEQYF
>TRBV10-3|-|-|TRBJ2-7
TGTGCCATCGACAGAAACTACGAGCAGTACTTC
CAIDRNYEQYF
>TRBV14|many|-|TRBJ1-2
TGTGCCAGCAGCCAAGCGTCAGGAGGTGGCTACACCTTC
CASSQASGGGYTF
>TRBV11-1|-|TRBD1|TRBJ2-1
TGTGCCAGCAGCTTTCCGGGACAGGGTGGCAATGAGCAGTTCTTC
CASSFPGQGGNEQFF